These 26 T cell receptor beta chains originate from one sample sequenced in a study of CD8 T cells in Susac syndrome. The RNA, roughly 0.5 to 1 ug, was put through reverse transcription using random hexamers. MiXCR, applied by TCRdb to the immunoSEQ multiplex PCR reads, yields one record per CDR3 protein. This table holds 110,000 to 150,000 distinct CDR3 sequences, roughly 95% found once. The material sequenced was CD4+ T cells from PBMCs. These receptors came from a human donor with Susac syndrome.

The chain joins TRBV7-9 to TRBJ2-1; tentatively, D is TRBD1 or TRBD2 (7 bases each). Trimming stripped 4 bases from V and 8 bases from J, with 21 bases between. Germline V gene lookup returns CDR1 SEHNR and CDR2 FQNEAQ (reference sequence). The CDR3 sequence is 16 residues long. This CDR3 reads CASSSLWGGGPDEQFF. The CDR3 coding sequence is TGTGCCAGCAGCTCCCTCTGGGGAGGGGGCCCGGATGAGCAGTTCTTC.

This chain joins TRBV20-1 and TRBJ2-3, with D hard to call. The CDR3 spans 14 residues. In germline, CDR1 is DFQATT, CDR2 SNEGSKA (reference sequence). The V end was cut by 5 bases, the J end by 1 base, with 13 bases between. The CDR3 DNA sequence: TGCAGTGCTGCTGGGCCCTGGGGCACAGATACGCAGTATTTT. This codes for CSAAGPWGTDTQYF.

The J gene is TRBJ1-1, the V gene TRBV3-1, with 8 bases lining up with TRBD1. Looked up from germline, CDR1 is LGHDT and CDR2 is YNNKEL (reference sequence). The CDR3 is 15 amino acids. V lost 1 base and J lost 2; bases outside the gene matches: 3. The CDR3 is CASSQVGTGNTEAFF. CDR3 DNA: TGTGCCAGCAGCCAAGTTGGGACAGGAAACACTGAAGCTTTCTTT.

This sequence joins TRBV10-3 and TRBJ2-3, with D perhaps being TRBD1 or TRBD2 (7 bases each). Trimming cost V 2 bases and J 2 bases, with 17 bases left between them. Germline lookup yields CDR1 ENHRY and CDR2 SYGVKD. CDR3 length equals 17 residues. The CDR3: CAISEAGDRIYTDTQYF. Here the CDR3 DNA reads TGTGCCATCAGTGAGGCGGGGGACAGAATATACACAGATACGCAGTATTTT.

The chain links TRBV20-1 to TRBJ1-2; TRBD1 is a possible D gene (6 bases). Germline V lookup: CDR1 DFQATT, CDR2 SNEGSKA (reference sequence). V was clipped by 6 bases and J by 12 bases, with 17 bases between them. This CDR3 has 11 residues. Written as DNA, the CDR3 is TGCAGTGCCCAATCCGGGGGCCCCAACACCTTC. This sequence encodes CSAQSGGPNTF.

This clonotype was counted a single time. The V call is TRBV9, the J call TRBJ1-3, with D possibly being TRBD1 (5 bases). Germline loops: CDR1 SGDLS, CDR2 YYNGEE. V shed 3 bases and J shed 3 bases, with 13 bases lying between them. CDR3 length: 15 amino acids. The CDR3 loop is CASSARGENGNTIYF. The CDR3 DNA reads TGTGCCAGCAGCGCCCGGGGCGAAAATGGAAACACCATATATTTT.

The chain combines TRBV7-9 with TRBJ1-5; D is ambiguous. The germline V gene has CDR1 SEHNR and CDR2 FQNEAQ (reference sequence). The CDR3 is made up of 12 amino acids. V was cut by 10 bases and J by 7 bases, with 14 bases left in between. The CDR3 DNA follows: TGTGCCAACAAACAACGGGGACAGCCCCAGCATTTT. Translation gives CANKQRGQPQHF.

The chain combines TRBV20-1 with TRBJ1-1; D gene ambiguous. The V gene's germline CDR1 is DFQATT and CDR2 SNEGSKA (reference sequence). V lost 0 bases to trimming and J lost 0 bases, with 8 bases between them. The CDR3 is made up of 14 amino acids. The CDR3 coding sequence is TGCAGTGCTAGAGACAGAGAGTTGAACACTGAAGCTTTCTTT. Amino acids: CSARDRELNTEAFF.

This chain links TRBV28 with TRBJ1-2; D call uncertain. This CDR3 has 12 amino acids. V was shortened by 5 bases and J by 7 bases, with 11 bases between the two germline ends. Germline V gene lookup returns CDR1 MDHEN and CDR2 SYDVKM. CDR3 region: CASSAGTRGYTF. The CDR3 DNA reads TGTGCCAGCAGTGCGGGAACGCGTGGCTACACCTTC.

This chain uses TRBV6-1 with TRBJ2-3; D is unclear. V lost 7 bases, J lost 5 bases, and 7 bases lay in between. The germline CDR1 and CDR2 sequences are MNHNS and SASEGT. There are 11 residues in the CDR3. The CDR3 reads CASTELDTQYF. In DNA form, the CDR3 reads TGTGCCAGCACTGAGTTAGATACGCAGTATTTT.

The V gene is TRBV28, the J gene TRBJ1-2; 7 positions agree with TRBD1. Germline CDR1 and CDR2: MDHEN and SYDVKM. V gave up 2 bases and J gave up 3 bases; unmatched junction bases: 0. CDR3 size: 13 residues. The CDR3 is CASSLQGDYGYTF. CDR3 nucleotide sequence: TGTGCCAGCAGTTTACAGGGGGACTATGGCTACACCTTC.

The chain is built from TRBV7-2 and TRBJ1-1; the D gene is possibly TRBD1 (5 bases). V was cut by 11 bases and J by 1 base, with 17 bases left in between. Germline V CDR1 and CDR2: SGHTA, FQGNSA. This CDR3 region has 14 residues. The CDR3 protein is CAGGDVGSNTEAFF. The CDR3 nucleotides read TGTGCCGGGGGGGACGTTGGGTCGAACACTGAAGCTTTCTTT. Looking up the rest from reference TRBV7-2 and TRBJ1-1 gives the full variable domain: GAGVSQSPSNKVTEKGKDVELRCDPISGHTALYWYRQSLGQGLEFLIYFQGNSAPDKSGLPSDRFSAERTGGSVSTLTIQRTQQEDSAVYLCAGGDVGSNTEAFFGQGTRLTVV.

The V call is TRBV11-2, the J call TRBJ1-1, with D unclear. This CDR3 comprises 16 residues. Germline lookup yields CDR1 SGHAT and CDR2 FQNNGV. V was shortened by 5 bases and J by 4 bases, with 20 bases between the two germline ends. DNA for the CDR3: TGTGCCAGCAGCCGGCCGGCGCACCCACCGGGCACTGAAGCTTTCTTT. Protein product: CASSRPAHPPGTEAFF. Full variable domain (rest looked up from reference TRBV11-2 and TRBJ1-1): EAGVAQSPRYKIIEKRQSVAFWCNPISGHATLYWYQQILGQGPKLLIQFQNNGVVDDSQLPKDRFSAERLKGVDSTLKIQPAKLEDSAVYLCASSRPAHPPGTEAFFGQGTRLTVV.

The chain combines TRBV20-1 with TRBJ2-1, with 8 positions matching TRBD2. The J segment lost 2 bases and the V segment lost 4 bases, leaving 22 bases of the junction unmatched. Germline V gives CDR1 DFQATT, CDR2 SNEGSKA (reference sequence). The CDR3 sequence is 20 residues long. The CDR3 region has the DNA TGCAGTGCTACCCCCGGGCCCGGGAGGGGTTGGGATAGCGCCTACAATGAGCAGTTCTTC. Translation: CSATPGPGRGWDSAYNEQFF.

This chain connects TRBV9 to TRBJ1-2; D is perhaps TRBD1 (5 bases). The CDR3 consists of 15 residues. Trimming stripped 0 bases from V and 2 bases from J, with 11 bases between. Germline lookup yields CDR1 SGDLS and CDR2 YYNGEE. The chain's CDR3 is CASSVGVTDNYGYTF. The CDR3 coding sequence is TGTGCCAGCAGCGTAGGAGTGACAGACAACTATGGCTACACCTTC.

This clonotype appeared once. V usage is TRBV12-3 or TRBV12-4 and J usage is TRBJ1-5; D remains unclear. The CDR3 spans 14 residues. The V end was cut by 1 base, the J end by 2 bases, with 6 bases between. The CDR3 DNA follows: TGTGCCAGCAGTTTAGGGCAGCGCAATCAGCCCCAGCATTTT. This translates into CASSLGQRNQPQHF.

In nucleotides, the CDR3 is TGTGCCAGCAGCCAAGCACTAGCGGGCTCCTACGAGCAGTACTTC. Its translation is CASSQALAGSYEQYF. The rearrangement joins TRBV3-1 to TRBJ2-7; 9 bases fit TRBD2. The V gene's germline CDR1 is LGHDT and CDR2 YNNKEL (reference sequence). This CDR3 contains 15 residues. V lost 1 base to trimming and J lost 0 bases; unmatched junction nucleotides: 1.

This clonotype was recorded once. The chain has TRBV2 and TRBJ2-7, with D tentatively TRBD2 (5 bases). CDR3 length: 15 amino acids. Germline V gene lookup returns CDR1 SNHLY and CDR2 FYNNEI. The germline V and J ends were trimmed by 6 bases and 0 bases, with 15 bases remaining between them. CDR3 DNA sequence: TGTGCCAGCAGGACGGACTCTCCCCCCTCCTACGAGCAGTACTTC. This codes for CASRTDSPPSYEQYF.

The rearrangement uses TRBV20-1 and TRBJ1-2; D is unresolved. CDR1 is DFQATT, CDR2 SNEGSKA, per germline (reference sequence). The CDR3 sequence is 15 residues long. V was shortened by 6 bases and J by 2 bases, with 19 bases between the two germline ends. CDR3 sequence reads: CSAHHIKTVNYGYTF. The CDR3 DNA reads TGCAGTGCCCACCACATAAAAACTGTAAACTATGGCTACACCTTC.

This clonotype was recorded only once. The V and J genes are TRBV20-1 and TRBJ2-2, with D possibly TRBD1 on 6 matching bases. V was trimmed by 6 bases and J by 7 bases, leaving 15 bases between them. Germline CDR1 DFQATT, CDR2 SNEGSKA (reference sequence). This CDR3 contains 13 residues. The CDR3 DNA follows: TGCAGTGCCCCGGACAGCCTCGGCGGGGAGCTGTTTTTT. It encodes CSAPDSLGGELFF.

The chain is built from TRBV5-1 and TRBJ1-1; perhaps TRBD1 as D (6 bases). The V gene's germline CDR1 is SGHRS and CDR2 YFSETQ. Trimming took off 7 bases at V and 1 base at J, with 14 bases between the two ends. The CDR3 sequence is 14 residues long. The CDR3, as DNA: TGCGCCAGCCTCTTGGGGGCAGAGAACACTGAAGCTTTCTTT. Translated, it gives CASLLGAENTEAFF. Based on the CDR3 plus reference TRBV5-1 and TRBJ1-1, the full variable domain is KAGVTQTPRYLIKTRGQQVTLSCSPISGHRSVSWYQQTPGQGLQFLFEYFSETQRNKGNFPGRFSGRQFSNSRSEMNVSTLELGDSALYLCASLLGAENTEAFFGQGTRLTVV.

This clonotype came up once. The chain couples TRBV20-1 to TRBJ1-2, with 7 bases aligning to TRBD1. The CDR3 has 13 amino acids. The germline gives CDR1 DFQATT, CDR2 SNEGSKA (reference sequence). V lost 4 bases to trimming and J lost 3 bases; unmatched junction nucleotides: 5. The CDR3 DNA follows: TGCAGTGCTAAACAGGGGCACGACTATGGCTACACCTTC. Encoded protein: CSAKQGHDYGYTF.

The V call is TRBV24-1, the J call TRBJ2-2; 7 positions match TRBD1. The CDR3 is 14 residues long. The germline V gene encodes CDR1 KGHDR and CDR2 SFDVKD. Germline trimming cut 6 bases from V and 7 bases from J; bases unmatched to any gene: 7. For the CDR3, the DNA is TGTGCCACCAGTACAACAGGGGTAGGCGGGGAGCTGTTTTTT. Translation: CATSTTGVGGELFF.

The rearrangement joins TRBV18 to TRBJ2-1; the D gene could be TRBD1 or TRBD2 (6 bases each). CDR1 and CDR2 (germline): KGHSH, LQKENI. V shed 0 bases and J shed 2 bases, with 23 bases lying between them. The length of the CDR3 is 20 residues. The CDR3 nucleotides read TGTGCCAGCTCACCACCCAATGGAGGGAGAGGGGGAGGAACCTACAATGAGCAGTTCTTC. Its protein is CASSPPNGGRGGGTYNEQFF.

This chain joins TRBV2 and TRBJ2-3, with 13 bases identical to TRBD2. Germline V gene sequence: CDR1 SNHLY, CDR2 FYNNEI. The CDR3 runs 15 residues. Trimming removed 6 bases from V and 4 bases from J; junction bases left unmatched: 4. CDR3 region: CASSRLAGGSDTQYF. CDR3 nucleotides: TGTGCCAGCAGCCGACTAGCGGGAGGCTCAGATACGCAGTATTTT.

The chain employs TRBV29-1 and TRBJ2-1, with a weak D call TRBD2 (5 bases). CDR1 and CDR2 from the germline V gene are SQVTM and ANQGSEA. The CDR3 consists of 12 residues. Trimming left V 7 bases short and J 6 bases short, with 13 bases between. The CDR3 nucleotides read TGCAGCGGGCTGAGGGAGTTCAATGAGCAGTTCTTC. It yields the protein CSGLREFNEQFF.